These T cell receptor beta chains were read from a single sample in a study of T cell repertoires in cytomegalovirus infection. What these receptors recognize is not known. Each CDR3 protein gets one entry after TCRdb re-called the reads with MiXCR. The sample lists around 300,000 distinct CDR3 sequences; roughly a fifth were seen once. The sample in question was cultured PBMCs, obtained from culture after CMV antigen stimulation. These TCRs come from a human donor in good health (CMV status not recorded). Some clones in this sample may be carry-over from other donors' samples. Both conserved end residues are part of each CDR3. The order of the fields is CDR3 DNA, CDR3 protein, J gene, V gene, D gene, clone size. The D gene is left open where the match is weak. The listing skips clone size in some rows; elsewhere it reads once, few, many or a size class.

CDR3 DNA: TGTGCCAGCAGTTCACCGGGACAGGGCTATGGCTACACCTTC
CDR3 protein: CASSSPGQGYGYTF
J gene: TRBJ1-2
V gene: TRBV7-2
D gene: TRBD1
clone size: many

CDR3 DNA: TGTGCCAGCAGCCTCAGCCGCACAGGATTTTCTGCAACTAATGAAAAACTGTTTTTT
CDR3 protein: CASSLSRTGFSATNEKLFF
J gene: TRBJ1-4
V gene: TRBV7-9
D gene: .
clone size: few

CDR3 DNA: TGCGCCAGCAGCTACTGGACAGGGGTTAGCGAGCAGTACTTC
CDR3 protein: CASSYWTGVSEQYF
J gene: TRBJ2-7
V gene: TRBV5-1
D gene: TRBD1
clone size: .

CDR3 DNA: TGTGCCAGTAGTTGGTCAGCGGGCGAGCAGTACTTC
CDR3 protein: CASSWSAGEQYF
J gene: TRBJ2-7
V gene: TRBV19
D gene: .
clone size: few

CDR3 DNA: TGCAGTGCAACAACTAGCGGGAGGGCCTTGGAGCAGTTCTTC
CDR3 protein: CSATTSGRALEQFF
J gene: TRBJ2-1
V gene: TRBV20-1
D gene: TRBD2
clone size: .

CDR3 DNA: TGTGCCAGCAGCTTGGGGGGTCGCACTGAAGCTTTCTTT
CDR3 protein: CASSLGGRTEAFF
J gene: TRBJ1-1
V gene: TRBV5-3
D gene: .
clone size: .

CDR3 DNA: TGTGCCAGCAGCCGGCAAGGACTAGCGGGAGAAGATGAGCAGTTCTTC
CDR3 protein: CASSRQGLAGEDEQFF
J gene: TRBJ2-1
V gene: TRBV7-3
D gene: TRBD2
clone size: few

CDR3 DNA: TGTGCCAGCAGCTTAGGTTCGACTTACTACAATGGGCGGTTCTTC
CDR3 protein: CASSLGSTYYNGRFF
J gene: TRBJ2-1
V gene: TRBV7-2
D gene: .
clone size: .

CDR3 DNA: TGTGCCAGCAGCACCGCGACTAGCGGTACAGATACGCAGTATTTT
CDR3 protein: CASSTATSGTDTQYF
J gene: TRBJ2-3
V gene: TRBV7-3
D gene: TRBD2
clone size: many

CDR3 DNA: TGTGCCAGCACCCTGGACAGGGCAGCTAACTATGGCTACACCTTC
CDR3 protein: CASTLDRAANYGYTF
J gene: TRBJ1-2
V gene: TRBV6-2/TRBV6-3
D gene: TRBD1
clone size: many

CDR3 DNA: TGTGCCACCAGTGATTTTTTTGGGACTAACAATGAGCAGTTCTTC
CDR3 protein: CATSDFFGTNNEQFF
J gene: TRBJ2-1
V gene: TRBV24-1
D gene: TRBD2
clone size: .

CDR3 DNA: TGCGCCAGCACCCAACCGGGACAGGGGTACACCGGGGAGCTGTTTTTT
CDR3 protein: CASTQPGQGYTGELFF
J gene: TRBJ2-2
V gene: TRBV4-1
D gene: TRBD1
clone size: .

CDR3 DNA: TGTGCCAGCAGCCCGTATCCCAGCACAGATACGCAGTATTTT
CDR3 protein: CASSPYPSTDTQYF
J gene: TRBJ2-3
V gene: TRBV7-3
D gene: .
clone size: .

CDR3 DNA: TGTGCCACCAGCAGAGACAGGACTAGCCGTACGCAGTATTTT
CDR3 protein: CATSRDRTSRTQYF
J gene: TRBJ2-3
V gene: TRBV15
D gene: TRBD2
clone size: .

CDR3 DNA: TGTGCCAGCAGTTACGAAAATGAGCAGTTCTTC
CDR3 protein: CASSYENEQFF
J gene: TRBJ2-1
V gene: TRBV6-5
D gene: .
clone size: .

CDR3 DNA: TGTGCCAGCAGCTTAGGACAGGGCCAAGAGACCCAGTACTTC
CDR3 protein: CASSLGQGQETQYF
J gene: TRBJ2-5
V gene: TRBV5-4
D gene: TRBD1
clone size: many

CDR3 DNA: TGTGCCAGCAGTGATAGGACAGGGGGAAATTCACCCCTCCACTTT
CDR3 protein: CASSDRTGGNSPLHF
J gene: TRBJ1-6
V gene: TRBV5-4
D gene: TRBD1
clone size: few

CDR3 DNA: TGTGCCAGCAGCTCCACTAGCGCTCCTAGCACAGATACGCAGTATTTT
CDR3 protein: CASSSTSAPSTDTQYF
J gene: TRBJ2-3
V gene: TRBV7-9
D gene: TRBD2
clone size: .

CDR3 DNA: TGTGCCTGGGGAAAACAGGCAACTAGCACAGATACGCAGTATTTT
CDR3 protein: CAWGKQATSTDTQYF
J gene: TRBJ2-3
V gene: TRBV30
D gene: .
clone size: .

CDR3 DNA: TGTGCCAGCAGTAATAGGTGGAACGAGCAGTACTTC
CDR3 protein: CASSNRWNEQYF
J gene: TRBJ2-7
V gene: TRBV28
D gene: .
clone size: many

CDR3 DNA: TGTGCCACAGAGGACGCTAGCTCCTACAATGAGCAGTTCTTC
CDR3 protein: CATEDASSYNEQFF
J gene: TRBJ2-1
V gene: TRBV24-1
D gene: .
clone size: many

CDR3 DNA: TGTGCCAGCAGCCGAGGACAGGGAGAATCCCTCCACTTT
CDR3 protein: CASSRGQGESLHF
J gene: TRBJ1-6
V gene: TRBV7-9
D gene: TRBD1
clone size: .

CDR3 DNA: TGCGCCAGCAGCCAAGATGAGGACAGGTACGTCGAGCAGTACTTC
CDR3 protein: CASSQDEDRYVEQYF
J gene: TRBJ2-7
V gene: TRBV4-1
D gene: TRBD1
clone size: few

CDR3 DNA: TGTGCCAGCAGCCGACTAGGTCCCACAGATACGCAGTATTTT
CDR3 protein: CASSRLGPTDTQYF
J gene: TRBJ2-3
V gene: TRBV6-1
D gene: .
clone size: once

CDR3 DNA: TGTGCCAGCAGCTTATATCTGCTCACTGAAGCTTTCTTT
CDR3 protein: CASSLYLLTEAFF
J gene: TRBJ1-1
V gene: TRBV11-2
D gene: .
clone size: .

CDR3 DNA: TGTGCCAGCAGCACAACTAACTATGGCTACACCTTC
CDR3 protein: CASSTTNYGYTF
J gene: TRBJ1-2
V gene: TRBV5-6
D gene: .
clone size: few

CDR3 DNA: TGTGCCAGCAGCTTAGCGCTGGAGCGGGTGTACCAAGAGACCCAGTACTTC
CDR3 protein: CASSLALERVYQETQYF
J gene: TRBJ2-5
V gene: TRBV7-2
D gene: .
clone size: many

CDR3 DNA: TGTGCCAGCAGCGTGACCGGGACTAGCGCCTACGAGCAGTACTTC
CDR3 protein: CASSVTGTSAYEQYF
J gene: TRBJ2-7
V gene: TRBV7-3
D gene: TRBD2
clone size: .

CDR3 DNA: TGTGCCAGCAGCTTACAGGCTATGAACACTGAAGCTTTCTTT
CDR3 protein: CASSLQAMNTEAFF
J gene: TRBJ1-1
V gene: TRBV7-8
D gene: .
clone size: few

CDR3 DNA: TGTGCCAGTAGTACTTCTCCCGAAAAACTGTTTTTT
CDR3 protein: CASSTSPEKLFF
J gene: TRBJ1-4
V gene: TRBV19
D gene: .
clone size: .

CDR3 DNA: TGTGCCAGCAGTTCCCGGGGCTCTCGGGCGGGGAACACCATATATTTT
CDR3 protein: CASSSRGSRAGNTIYF
J gene: TRBJ1-3
V gene: TRBV6-1
D gene: .
clone size: many

CDR3 DNA: TGTGCCAGCAGTGCGCAGGGTGGGGCTGAAGCTTTCTTT
CDR3 protein: CASSAQGGAEAFF
J gene: TRBJ1-1
V gene: TRBV12-3/TRBV12-4
D gene: .
clone size: many

CDR3 DNA: TGTGCCAGCAGTCCACGGACAGCTTCCTACGAGCAGTACTTC
CDR3 protein: CASSPRTASYEQYF
J gene: TRBJ2-7
V gene: TRBV12-3/TRBV12-4
D gene: .
clone size: many

CDR3 DNA: TGTGCCAGCAGGGGACAGGGGATTCAGCCCCAGCATTTT
CDR3 protein: CASRGQGIQPQHF
J gene: TRBJ1-5
V gene: TRBV6-2/TRBV6-3
D gene: TRBD1
clone size: .

CDR3 DNA: TGTGCCAGTAGTACTAGGGGACAGGGGGTCACTGAAGCTTTCTTT
CDR3 protein: CASSTRGQGVTEAFF
J gene: TRBJ1-1
V gene: TRBV19
D gene: TRBD1
clone size: .

CDR3 DNA: TGTGCCAGCAGTTTCCTGTCTAGGGGGTCCTACGAGCAGTACTTC
CDR3 protein: CASSFLSRGSYEQYF
J gene: TRBJ2-7
V gene: TRBV28
D gene: .
clone size: .

CDR3 DNA: TGTGCCAGCAGTTTGTCCGGGAATGGCTACACCTTC
CDR3 protein: CASSLSGNGYTF
J gene: TRBJ1-2
V gene: TRBV12-3/TRBV12-4
D gene: .
clone size: few

CDR3 DNA: TGCAGTGCTAGTACTAACATGAACACTGAAGCTTTCTTT
CDR3 protein: CSASTNMNTEAFF
J gene: TRBJ1-1
V gene: TRBV20-1
D gene: .
clone size: .

CDR3 DNA: TGCGCCAGCAGCCATGACCCGACAGGGGCGAACACTGAAGCTTTCTTT
CDR3 protein: CASSHDPTGANTEAFF
J gene: TRBJ1-1
V gene: TRBV4-3
D gene: TRBD1
clone size: .

CDR3 DNA: TGTGCCAGCAGCTATAGACCGCCCACTGTGGGTAAAGCTAACTATGGCTACACCTTC
CDR3 protein: CASSYRPPTVGKANYGYTF
J gene: TRBJ1-2
V gene: TRBV6-1
D gene: .
clone size: few

CDR3 DNA: TGTGCCAGCAAGGGGGGTAGCGGCCTCTACAATGAGCAGTTCTTC
CDR3 protein: CASKGGSGLYNEQFF
J gene: TRBJ2-1
V gene: TRBV12-3/TRBV12-4
D gene: .
clone size: many

CDR3 DNA: TGTGCCAGCAGCTTAGGTAGTGGGGGGGGCCGCACTGAAGCTTTCTTT
CDR3 protein: CASSLGSGGGRTEAFF
J gene: TRBJ1-1
V gene: TRBV7-6
D gene: .
clone size: many

CDR3 DNA: TGTGCCAGCAGCGTAAAAGGGGGGGGCATCTCTGGCTACACCTTC
CDR3 protein: CASSVKGGGISGYTF
J gene: TRBJ1-2
V gene: TRBV6-5
D gene: .
clone size: .

CDR3 DNA: TGTGCCGGGCACGGGACAGGATACTACGAGCAGTACTTC
CDR3 protein: CAGHGTGYYEQYF
J gene: TRBJ2-7
V gene: TRBV30
D gene: TRBD1
clone size: .

CDR3 DNA: TGTGCCAGCAGCTTAGGACAGCCTCGGAGACCTAGCACAGATACGCAGTATTTT
CDR3 protein: CASSLGQPRRPSTDTQYF
J gene: TRBJ2-3
V gene: TRBV7-6
D gene: .
clone size: few

CDR3 DNA: TGTGCCAGCAGTCCCGGGGAGATGGAAGGCTACACCTTC
CDR3 protein: CASSPGEMEGYTF
J gene: TRBJ1-2
V gene: TRBV27
D gene: .
clone size: few

CDR3 DNA: TGTGCCAGCAGACCTCTAGCGGACCGTGGGACCCAGTACTTC
CDR3 protein: CASRPLADRGTQYF
J gene: TRBJ2-5
V gene: TRBV7-2
D gene: TRBD2
clone size: many

CDR3 DNA: TGTGCCAGCAGTGAAAGGTCGGCAGGGGAAAGTGGCTACACCTTC
CDR3 protein: CASSERSAGESGYTF
J gene: TRBJ1-2
V gene: TRBV6-1
D gene: .
clone size: .

CDR3 DNA: TGTGCCAGCTCACCAACGGGTTCGGATGAGCAGTTCTTC
CDR3 protein: CASSPTGSDEQFF
J gene: TRBJ2-1
V gene: TRBV18
D gene: .
clone size: once

CDR3 DNA: TGTGCCAGCAGCTTAGAGGGGGGAGGCATCTCTGGCTACACCTTC
CDR3 protein: CASSLEGGGISGYTF
J gene: TRBJ1-2
V gene: TRBV7-2
D gene: .
clone size: few

CDR3 DNA: TGTGCCAGCAGCTTATATTCAGGCCAGAACACTGAAGCTTTCTTT
CDR3 protein: CASSLYSGQNTEAFF
J gene: TRBJ1-1
V gene: TRBV7-2
D gene: .
clone size: many

CDR3 DNA: TGTGCCAGCAGCTTGTCCGGACAGGGCTATTACGAGCAGTACTTC
CDR3 protein: CASSLSGQGYYEQYF
J gene: TRBJ2-7
V gene: TRBV7-3
D gene: TRBD1
clone size: .

CDR3 DNA: TGTGCCAGCAGCTTCATCTTCCGGGGAGCTAACTATGGCTACACCTTC
CDR3 protein: CASSFIFRGANYGYTF
J gene: TRBJ1-2
V gene: TRBV7-2
D gene: .
clone size: many

CDR3 DNA: TGTGCCATCGGGGACAGGGACTCAACTAATGAAAAACTGTTTTTT
CDR3 protein: CAIGDRDSTNEKLFF
J gene: TRBJ1-4
V gene: TRBV10-3
D gene: TRBD1
clone size: .

CDR3 DNA: TGTGCCAGCAGCCAAGATCTGGCTACAACTAACACCGGGGAGCTGTTTTTT
CDR3 protein: CASSQDLATTNTGELFF
J gene: TRBJ2-2
V gene: TRBV4-2
D gene: .
clone size: .

CDR3 DNA: TGCAGCGTTATTGGCGGGAGAGGTGGGGAGACCCAGTACTTC
CDR3 protein: CSVIGGRGGETQYF
J gene: TRBJ2-5
V gene: TRBV29-1
D gene: TRBD2
clone size: .

CDR3 DNA: TGTGCCAGCAGCTTACCGAGCGGAAACTCCTACGAGCAGTACTTC
CDR3 protein: CASSLPSGNSYEQYF
J gene: TRBJ2-7
V gene: TRBV7-8
D gene: .
clone size: many

CDR3 DNA: TGTGCCAGCAGCCAAGGGACGGAAAGCGGGAGGGAAGAGACCCAGTACTTC
CDR3 protein: CASSQGTESGREETQYF
J gene: TRBJ2-5
V gene: TRBV4-2
D gene: TRBD2
clone size: .

CDR3 DNA: TGTGCCAGCAGCTCGGACGGGTGGGGTGGCTACACCTTC
CDR3 protein: CASSSDGWGGYTF
J gene: TRBJ1-2
V gene: TRBV7-2
D gene: .
clone size: many